Below, 20 T cell receptor beta chains from the same sample are listed, as sequenced in a study of T cell repertoires and Cas9 in healthy adults. The assay was immunoSEQ multiplex PCR, and TCRdb's table has in-frame clones only and misses some. The sample includes tens of thousands of clones, less than 95% of them seen just once. Source material: CD4+ effector T cells (CD127+, CD25-, CD137-, CD154-) from PBMCs; culture status not recorded. The receptors were sampled from a human donor in good health.

The chain employs TRBV7-3 and TRBJ2-1; 8 bases fit TRBD1. Germline loops: CDR1 SGHTA, CDR2 FQGTGA. J lost 3 bases, V lost 5 bases, and 6 bases had no gene match. The CDR3 loop spans 15 amino acids. The CDR3 DNA reads as TGTGCCAGCAGCAAGGACAGGGCACTCTACAATGAGCAGTTCTTC. This sequence encodes CASSKDRALYNEQFF. Drawing the rest from reference TRBV7-3 and TRBJ2-1, the complete variable domain is GAGVSQTPSNKVTEKGKYVELRCDPISGHTALYWYRQSLGQGPEFLIYFQGTGAADDSGLPNDRFFAVRPEGSVSTLKIQRTERGDSAVYLCASSKDRALYNEQFFGPGTRLTVL.

The chain carries TRBV6-1 and TRBJ2-7, with a weak D call TRBD2 (5 bases). The germline CDR1 and CDR2 sequences are MNHNS and SASEGT. The CDR3 extends over 13 amino acids. V shed 8 bases and J shed 2 bases, with 13 bases lying between them. CDR3 sequence: CASLEGGTYEQYF. The CDR3 DNA reads as TGTGCCAGCCTCGAGGGTGGAACCTACGAGCAGTACTTC.

The V call is TRBV18, the J call TRBJ1-5, with 9 bases aligning to TRBD1. CDR1 is KGHSH and CDR2 is LQKENI in the germline V gene. This CDR3 is built from 14 residues. The ends lost 6 bases at V and 6 bases at J; junction bases unmatched: 6. The CDR3 loop is CASSGGTGFQPQHF. In DNA, the CDR3 is TGTGCCAGCTCGGGGGGGACAGGGTTTCAGCCCCAGCATTTT.

This clone was picked up one time. The gene calls are TRBV9 and TRBJ1-3; a possible D gene is TRBD1 (6 bases). The germline V gene has CDR1 SGDLS and CDR2 YYNGEE. The CDR3 is made up of 14 amino acids. V was shortened by 4 bases and J by 0 bases, with 8 bases between the two germline ends. The CDR3 protein is CASSKTGSGNTIYF. CDR3 DNA sequence: TGTGCCAGCAGCAAGACAGGCTCTGGAAACACCATATATTTT.

The rearrangement uses TRBV21-1 and TRBJ1-2. TRBV21-1 is listed as a pseudogene. The CDR3 is 13 residues long. CDR3 in amino acids: CASSNREGLGYTF. The CDR3 region has the DNA TGTGCCAGCAGCAATAGGGAGGGGCTTGGCTACACCTTC.

The V call is TRBV12-5, the J call TRBJ2-3, with 9 positions matching TRBD2. The CDR3 is made up of 16 amino acids. V dropped 4 bases and J dropped 2; count of bases not matched to a gene: 7. The germline V gene has CDR1 LGHNT and CDR2 FRNRAP. The CDR3, as DNA: TGTGCTAGTGGTTCACTACTAGCGGGCTACACAGATACGCAGTATTTT. This translates into CASGSLLAGYTDTQYF. Full variable domain (remainder filled in from reference TRBV12-5 and TRBJ2-3): DARVTQTPRHKVTEMGQEVTMRCQPILGHNTVFWYRQTMMQGLELLAYFRNRAPLDDSGMPKDRFSAEMPDATLATLKIQPSEPRDSAVYFCASGSLLAGYTDTQYFGPGTRLTVL.

The chain recombines TRBV19 with TRBJ2-7; maybe TRBD1 (5 bases). The V gene lost 3 bases and the J gene lost 3 bases, with 18 bases spanning the gap. The CDR3 is 16 amino acids. Per the germline V gene, CDR1 is LNHDA and CDR2 is SQIVND (reference sequence). Here the CDR3 DNA reads TGTGCCAGTAGTATTCGATCCGAAACAGGCCACTACGAGCAGTACGTC. Its translation is CASSIRSETGHYEQYV.

V is TRBV19 and J is TRBJ2-3; D unresolved. V lost 5 bases and J lost 0, with 6 bases in between. Germline CDR1 reads LNHDA; CDR2 reads SQIVND (reference sequence). The CDR3 contains 13 residues. The CDR3 DNA reads as TGTGCCAGTAGTTGGTTAAGCACAGATACGCAGTATTTT. Its translation is CASSWLSTDTQYF.

The rearrangement joins TRBV7-9 to TRBJ1-2; TRBD1 matches 8 bases. Trimming cost V 4 bases and J 4 bases; bases outside gene matches: 8. The germline CDR1 and CDR2 sequences are SEHNR and FQNEAQ (reference sequence). The CDR3 runs to 15 residues. This CDR3 is CASSSTTGASYGYTF. CDR3 DNA: TGTGCCAGCAGCTCGACGACAGGGGCGAGCTATGGCTACACCTTC.

The rearrangement joins TRBV5-6 to TRBJ2-3; D is possibly TRBD2 (6 bases). V gave up 0 bases and J gave up 4 bases, with 9 bases separating them. The CDR3 totals 14 residues. CDR1 is SGHDT, CDR2 YYEEEE, per germline. CDR3 sequence (DNA): TGTGCCAGCAGCTTGGCTAGCGCTTCAGATACGCAGTATTTT. Amino acid sequence: CASSLASASDTQYF. Full variable domain (remainder filled in from reference TRBV5-6 and TRBJ2-3): DAGVTQSPTHLIKTRGQQVTLRCSPKSGHDTVSWYQQALGQGPQFIFQYYEEEERQRGNFPDRFSGHQFPNYSSELNVNALLLGDSALYLCASSLASASDTQYFGPGTRLTVL.

As DNA, the CDR3 is TGCGCCAGCAGCCAAGTCGGCAGAGAAAACATTCAGTACTTC. This encodes CASSQVGRENIQYF. The chain is built from TRBV4-1 and TRBJ2-4; D unresolved. V lost 1 base and J lost 5, with 9 bases in between. The CDR3 contains 14 residues. CDR1 MGHRA and CDR2 YSYEKL come from the germline V gene.

This rearrangement joins TRBV19 to TRBJ1-2; tentatively, D is TRBD1 (5 bases). The CDR3 covers 11 residues. Trimming shortened V by 11 bases and J by 6 bases, and 13 bases separated the two germline ends. Germline V gene sequence: CDR1 LNHDA, CDR2 SQIVND (reference sequence). The CDR3 reads CASGLTHGYTF. Written as DNA, the CDR3 is TGTGCCTCGGGACTTACTCATGGCTACACCTTC. The full variable domain, completed using reference TRBV19 and TRBJ1-2, is DGGITQSPKYLFRKEGQNVTLSCEQNLNHDAMYWYRQDPGQGLRLIYYSQIVNDFQKGDIAEGYSVSREKKESFPLTVTSAQKNPTAFYLCASGLTHGYTFGSGTRLTVV.

CDR3 sequence (DNA): TGTGCCAGCAGCCAAGCCCGGTGGGGGGGTTTTAACACTGAAGCTTTCTTT. It translates to CASSQARWGGFNTEAFF. This rearrangement joins TRBV14 to TRBJ1-1; perhaps TRBD1 as D (5 bases). The V end was cut by 1 base, the J end by 2 bases, with 17 bases between. CDR3 size: 17 residues. Looked up from germline, CDR1 is SGHDN and CDR2 is FVKESK. The variable domain in full, completed from reference TRBV14 and TRBJ1-1, reads EAGVTQFPSHSVIEKGQTVTLRCDPISGHDNLYWYRRVMGKEIKFLLHFVKESKQDESGMPNNRFLAERTGGTYSTLKVQPAELEDSGVYFCASSQARWGGFNTEAFFGQGTRLTVV.

The chain couples TRBV14 to TRBJ1-4; possible D gene TRBD1, 6 bases. The V end lost 1 base, the J end lost 10 bases, and 13 bases lay between the germline ends. CDR3 size: 14 residues. The germline gives CDR1 SGHDN, CDR2 FVKESK. In nucleotides, the CDR3 is TGTGCCAGCAGCCAAGGGAGGGGGGGCGCAAAACTGTTTTTT. Protein: CASSQGRGGAKLFF.

This clone was observed once. The chain recombines TRBV11-3 with TRBJ2-1; D is unclear. CDR3 length equals 15 residues. Trimming cost V 0 bases and J 0 bases, with 6 bases left between them. CDR1 and CDR2 (germline): SGHNT, YENEEA. The CDR3 sequence: CASSLERSSYNEQFF. The CDR3, as DNA: TGTGCCAGCAGCTTAGAAAGGAGCTCCTACAATGAGCAGTTCTTC. The full variable domain, completed using reference TRBV11-3 and TRBJ2-1, is EAGVVQSPRYKIIEKKQPVAFWCNPISGHNTLYWYLQNLGQGPELLIRYENEEAVDDSQLPKDRFSAERLKGVDSTLKIQPAELGDSAVYLCASSLERSSYNEQFFGPGTRLTVL.

The V and J genes are TRBV7-3 and TRBJ1-3; D remains ambiguous. The germline CDR1 and CDR2 sequences are SGHTA and FQGTGA. The CDR3 length is 19 residues. Trimming removed 1 base at V and 0 bases at J, with 19 bases between. This CDR3 is CASSLKVWVGDSSGNTIYF. The DNA for the CDR3 is TGTGCCAGCAGCTTAAAAGTGTGGGTTGGAGATAGCTCTGGAAACACCATATATTTT.

V is TRBV30 and J is TRBJ1-3; TRBD1 might be the D (6 bases). The germline V gene has CDR1 GTSNPN and CDR2 SVGIG (reference sequence). Trimming took 3 bases from V and 4 from J, leaving 10 bases between them. This CDR3 spans 13 amino acids. The CDR3 is CAWSPGEGNTIYF. CDR3 sequence (DNA): TGTGCCTGGAGCCCAGGGGAAGGAAACACCATATATTTT.

This clone was picked up one time. The V gene is TRBV7-8, the J gene TRBJ1-1; tentatively, D is TRBD1 (5 bases). The ends were cut back, 5 bases at V and 1 base at J, with 8 bases in the middle. This CDR3 is built from 13 residues. CDR1 and CDR2 from the germline V gene are SGHVS and FQNEAQ. Here the CDR3 DNA reads TGTGCCAGCAGCACCGACAGGAACACTGAAGCTTTCTTT. It translates to CASSTDRNTEAFF.

This clone was seen a few times. The chain is built from TRBV4-3 and TRBJ1-4, with TRBD1 identical over 7 bases. V lost 4 bases to trimming and J lost 6 bases; unmatched junction nucleotides: 5. Germline CDR1 LGHNA, CDR2 YSLEER. This CDR3 is 14 amino acids long. CDR3 in DNA: TGCGCCAGCAGCCCGACAGGGACTCATGAAAAACTGTTTTTT. The encoded protein is CASSPTGTHEKLFF.

The chain is built from TRBV6-5 and TRBJ1-6; a possible D gene is TRBD1 (6 bases). The germline CDR1 and CDR2 sequences are MNHEY and SVGAGI. V was shortened by 5 bases and J by 8 bases, with 7 bases between the two germline ends. This CDR3 spans 12 amino acids. CDR3 region: CASSGGDSPLHF. CDR3 nucleotides: TGTGCCAGCAGTGGGGGCGATTCACCCCTCCACTTT.